This T cell receptor beta chain emerged from a study of CD8 T cells in ankylosing spondylitis (dated by TCRdb to between 2016 and 2019). Context from the whole study: The study set out to find disease-linked TCR variants by profiling T cell receptor beta repertoires in ankylosing spondylitis patients and healthy donors. The full study cohort was made up of 25 ankylosing spondylitis patients and approximately 100 healthy donors. Peripheral blood was sampled, and synovial fluid was additionally collected from ankylosing spondylitis patients. The investigation overall reported the following: A TCR beta motif of several highly homologous amino acid variants appeared characteristic of blood from ankylosing spondylitis patients. In peripheral blood, the disease-linked clones were found at relatively low frequencies and had a CD8+ phenotype. According to the report, matched synovial fluid samples from ankylosing spondylitis patients were significantly enriched for the disease-linked clones. Some motif variants had previously been reported in the synovial fluid and blood of reactive arthritis patients, which suggests shared mechanisms of disease initiation.

This clonotype was recorded many times. Its recognized antigen is unknown. The input lacks base qualities; no much larger clone sits a single base away. V is reduced by 3 bases and J by 0 bases, leaving a spacing of 9 bases between them. The CDR3 starts with the cysteine, ends with the phenylalanine, and has 14 residues. Kept here is only the CDR3 DNA, which spans 42 bases and is read in frame from base 1. The germline V gene specifies SGDLS as CDR1 and YYNGEE as CDR2. Sequencing instrument: Illumina HiSeq 2500. Quantitative 5'-RACE with molecular barcodes was the method used to prepare the TCR beta libraries. Per the authors' processing: Disease-linked TCR variants were identified with a new computational method built on a probabilistic model of VDJ rearrangement. TCRdb reran the public reads through fastp at Q25 and MiXCR, keeping productive beta chains. CDR3 protein sequences are deduplicated, and each keeps its most common genes and DNA. V and J calls and clone size were set by TCRdb, not the authors. This sample lists 200,000 to 250,000 distinct CDR3 sequences; around 7.9% were detected once. Over 12% of the sample lies in the top ten.

Material for sequencing was blood, either unsorted or a sorted T cell fraction (not recorded which). The TCR was taken from a male donor with ankylosing spondylitis. Rearrangement joined TRBV9 to TRBJ1-1, with TRBD1 tentatively as D gene (6 bases match). The DNA sequence follows: TGTGCCAGCAGCGGGACAGTCATGAACACTGAAGCTTTCTTT. Translated, this is CASSGTVMNTEAFF.